Detailed here is one T cell receptor beta chain. No antigen is known for it. It has no much larger one-base neighbor in the sample; base qualities were not kept. The samples were taken from patients with Merkel cell carcinoma. Receptor amplification or capture employed the immunoSEQ multiplex PCR assay. Entries here come from immuneACCESS through TCRdb and include only in-frame sequences with V and J called. Some clones fail to appear in such tables; in the studies checked, an unresolved V gene covers under half of the shortfall, and the cause of the remainder is unknown. This sample comprises approximately 6,500 clones, approximately 77% of them detected only once. The ten largest make up 5.9% of the sample. Ends trimmed: V by 2 bases, J by 8 bases; bases unmatched to a gene: 3. CDR3 length: 14 amino acids, cysteine to phenylalanine. Of the read, only the CDR3 DNA is kept; its 42 bases are in frame from base 1. Via the germline V gene, CDR1 is SGHRS and CDR2 YFSETQ.

This sample was taken from a study of T cells and Merkel cell carcinoma outcomes (dated by TCRdb to the early 2020s). Regarding the research as a whole: The study examined the tumor T-cell repertoire together with T-cell density as predictors of clinical outcome in patients with Merkel cell carcinoma.

The paper's findings and limits, for the study overall: The combination of T-cell repertoire features and T-cell density was reported to predict clinical outcomes in patients with Merkel cell carcinoma.

Here the chain combines TRBV5-1 and TRBJ1-4; 10 central bases correspond to TRBD1. This TCR came from a human donor with Merkel cell carcinoma. Sequenced material: tumor tissue from Merkel cell carcinoma. DNA sequence: TGCGCCAGCAGCTTAGGGACAGGGGAAGAAAAACTGTTTTTT. The translation is CASSLGTGEEKLFF.